The T cell receptor (beta chain) under discussion was sequenced for a study of shared clonotypes between healthy human individuals. Terminally differentiated effector memory CD45RA+ cells were excluded from the naive CD8 cells, which were CD45RO-negative and positively selected for CCR7. The study drew its donors from healthy HIV-negative adults without recent acute infections or vaccinations. The CDR3 length is 14 residues. CDR1 is MGHDK, CDR2 SYGVNS, per germline. V gave up 6 bases and J gave up 6 bases; unmatched junction bases: 8. Sequencing was performed with immunoSEQ multiplex PCR; in TCRdb, only in-frame clones are kept and a portion is missing. Altogether about 2.1 million clones are present, 80% to 95% being singletons, with the ten largest covering more than 1.5%. Comments on this clone: Its antigen remains unknown.

Whole-study findings and limits: Sequencing depth was a factor that was expected to affect clonotype sharing among donors.

What was sequenced was naive CD8+ T cells from PBMCs. This chain joins TRBV25-1 and TRBJ2-3, with 8 nucleotides matching TRBD2. The source of this sequence is a man between 18 and 29 years old in good health. Some clones in this sample may be carry-over from other donors' samples. CDR3: CASSRGGGKDTQYF. For the CDR3, the DNA is TGTGCCAGCAGCCGGGGGGGCGGTAAGGATACGCAGTATTTT.